The rows below give T cell receptor beta chains drawn from one sample of a study of early T cells in non-severe SARS-CoV-2 infection. In TCRdb, the 5' RACE reads were re-called with MiXCR into one record per CDR3 protein. The data contain some 78,000 distinct CDR3 sequences, about 12% of them singletons. Sequencing input: whole blood. These receptors came from an adult who was a healthcare worker with PCR-confirmed SARS-CoV-2 infection or an uninfected control (not recorded which). The conserved cysteine and the conserved F or W are not part of the CDR3 here. Fields, in order: J gene, V gene, CDR3 protein.

TRBJ1-5	TRBV2	ASSAQGLSNQPQH
TRBJ2-2	TRBV29-1	SVDASDTGELF
TRBJ1-4	TRBV5-1	ASSSAATNEKLF
TRBJ2-7	TRBV4-2	ASSQNTGFSSYEQY
TRBJ2-3	TRBV5-5	ASSFSGWEDTQY
TRBJ2-3	TRBV9	ASSVGERAGDTQY
TRBJ2-7	TRBV18	ASLAQNGRDYEQY
TRBJ2-3	TRBV11-3	ASSPRTGINTDTQY
TRBJ2-1	TRBV5-4	ASSLRQGPGEQF
TRBJ1-4	TRBV5-5	ASSSGQGGEKLF
TRBJ2-3	TRBV29-1	SAERRTDTQY
TRBJ1-2	TRBV7-9	ASSFSRGRSNYGYT
TRBJ2-7	TRBV6-2/TRBV6-3	ASSYSRGPYEQY
TRBJ2-3	TRBV6-5	ASSPGLAGTTDTQY
TRBJ2-4	TRBV7-9	ASSLGGGWGNIQY
TRBJ2-2	TRBV6-2/TRBV6-3	ASIWGGQGRTGELF
TRBJ1-1	TRBV4-1	ASGRDTVNTEAF
TRBJ2-4	TRBV24-1	ATSDWTKNIQY
TRBJ1-1	TRBV12-3/TRBV12-4	ASSPVRRDTEAF
TRBJ2-3	TRBV18	ASSPSGGDTQY
TRBJ1-1	TRBV28	ASSFPGASTEAF
TRBJ1-1	TRBV6-4	ASSVRENTEAF
TRBJ2-3	TRBV5-6	ASSRPGTSGTDTQY
TRBJ2-3	TRBV5-1	ASSLGGGRGTDTQY
TRBJ1-4	TRBV20-1	SATGREKLF
TRBJ1-2	TRBV7-9	ASSLEPLSGLNYGYT
TRBJ2-5	TRBV29-1	SVSLQETQY
TRBJ1-1	TRBV29-1	SADTAVGNTEAF
TRBJ2-7	TRBV15	ATSDRGLYEQY
TRBJ2-5	TRBV6-5	ASSPGQGKETQY
TRBJ2-7	TRBV3-1	ASSQVDYEQY
TRBJ1-2	TRBV6-5	ASSYSDSGTAPNYGYT
TRBJ2-3	TRBV5-1	ASSPGDRRSTDTQY
TRBJ1-1	TRBV11-2	ASSLIPGQNTEAF
TRBJ1-1	TRBV4-1	ASSRTGNTEAF
TRBJ2-5	TRBV20-1	SAGGLGETQY
TRBJ1-6	TRBV21-1	ASSNRTLGKKYHSPLH
TRBJ1-1	TRBV6-6	ASTTVGGDTEAF
TRBJ1-1	TRBV24-1	ATRSASGGTEAF